The source of this T cell receptor beta chain is a study of T cells after yellow fever vaccination. In TCRdb, the 5' RACE reads were re-called with MiXCR into one record per CDR3 protein. The sample yields some 300,000 distinct CDR3 sequences, approximately 3.9% seen once. Study findings and constraints: Of the clonotypes, a small share occurred in both CD4 and CD8 compartments. One caveat is that FACS-sorted repertoires could contain abundant clonotypes contaminating from the bulk population.

This clonotype has ten or more counts. Its antigen is as yet unknown. Looked up from germline, CDR1 is MGHDK and CDR2 is SYGVNS. The trim removed 3 bases at V and 6 bases at J, leaving 4 bases unmatched. CDR3 size: 14 residues. The TCR was taken from a man younger than 35 who received the YFV17D yellow fever vaccine. Specimen: PBMCs, collected on the day of the yellow fever booster vaccination. The V call is TRBV25-1, the J call TRBJ2-2; 7 nucleotides line up with TRBD2. CDR3 coding DNA: TGTGCCAGCAGTGAGGCGGGGGAGGCCGGGGAGCTGTTTTTT. Its translation: CASSEAGEAGELFF.